What follows is one T cell receptor (beta chain) and its context. Antigen: not known. Unmatched junction bases numbered 8, after V lost 5 bases and J lost 3 bases. The CDR3 contains 15 residues. Germline CDR1 MNHEY, CDR2 SMNVEV (reference sequence). This record belongs to a study of PD-1 blockade in mismatch repair-deficient tumors. Study-wide results and caveats: Rapid post-treatment expansion, then contraction, generally preceding radiologic response, marked tumor-resident clones.

Method: immunoSEQ multiplex PCR; TCRdb's copy keeps in-frame clones and lacks some. The sample contains tens of thousands of clones, approximately 80% of which appear only once. The source of this sequence is an adult with mismatch repair-deficient cancer. V usage is TRBV27 and J usage is TRBJ2-7, with 9 bases that match TRBD1. Sequences were derived from PBMCs, sampled around 6 weeks after starting pembrolizumab. CDR3 residues: CASSLRTGVNYEQYF. The CDR3 region has the DNA TGTGCCAGCAGTCTAAGGACAGGGGTGAACTACGAGCAGTACTTC.